The 26 T cell receptor beta chains reported below all come from one sample, sequenced in a study of yellow fever vaccine responses in identical twins (dated by TCRdb to the late 2010s). The protocol used for the library was RT-PCR. Sequencing was carried out with an Illumina HiSeq 2500. TCRdb's own reprocessing of the public reads used fastp at Q25 and MiXCR and kept productive beta chains. Each CDR3 protein appears once, grouped with its most common genes and DNA. The sample yields 13,000 to 15,000 distinct CDR3 sequences; 65% to 85% were counted once. The ten largest clones add up to around 0.64% of the sample. The source material was T cells from blood (PBMCs), unsorted or a sorted subset (not recorded which), sampled before or after yellow fever vaccination (not recorded which). The receptors were sampled from a woman between 18 and 29 years old who received the yellow fever vaccine. Donor details come from another sample of the same person, matched by shared clones.

The rearrangement joins TRBV7-6 to TRBJ2-3; D not resolved. The germline V and J ends were trimmed by 1 base and 2 bases, with 13 bases remaining between them. The CDR3 runs 16 residues. Germline CDR1 SGHVS, CDR2 FNYEAQ. For the CDR3, the DNA is TGTGCCAGCAGCTTAGATGGGCGTGGAGCCACAGATACGCAGTATTTT. The encoded protein is CASSLDGRGATDTQYF.

The genes are TRBV10-3 and TRBJ2-7, with TRBD1 identical over 8 bases. The CDR3 runs 16 residues. The germline V gene encodes CDR1 ENHRY and CDR2 SYGVKD. V was clipped by 0 bases and J by 0 bases; unmatched bases: 4. In DNA, the CDR3 is TGTGCCATCAGTGAGTCCAGGGACAGGATCTCCTACGAGCAGTACTTC. As protein: CAISESRDRISYEQYF.

The CDR3, as DNA: TGTGCCACCAGCAGGGACAGGACGATAGCCTATGGCTACACCTTC. It is translated as CATSRDRTIAYGYTF. The rearrangement uses TRBV15 and TRBJ1-2; 7 bases are a match to TRBD1. V dropped 3 bases and J dropped 4; count of bases not matched to a gene: 8. CDR1 is LNHNV and CDR2 is YYDKDF in the germline V gene (reference sequence). The CDR3 is made up of 15 amino acids.

This clonotype was seen only a few times. The V call is TRBV6-1, the J call TRBJ2-5, with 9 bases fitting TRBD1. The V gene's germline CDR1 is MNHNS and CDR2 SASEGT. V trimming: 2 bases; J trimming: 3 bases; junction bases outside the gene matches: 4. The CDR3 totals 15 residues. CDR3 DNA sequence: TGTGCCAGCAGTGAATTGACAGGGGGAAAAGAGACCCAGTACTTC. Translating gives CASSELTGGKETQYF.

This clonotype was detected only a few times. The chain has TRBV4-1 and TRBJ1-2; the D is unclear. CDR1 MGHRA and CDR2 YSYEKL come from the germline V gene. There are 13 residues in the CDR3. Trimming removed 4 bases at V and 4 bases at J, with 10 bases between. The CDR3 loop is CASSLEGRYGYTF. CDR3 bases: TGCGCCAGCAGCCTAGAGGGTCGCTATGGCTACACCTTC.

A few counts support this clonotype. This chain joins TRBV5-1 and TRBJ1-4, with D perhaps TRBD1 (5 bases). The CDR3 covers 17 residues. The V end lost 4 bases, the J end lost 3 bases, and 19 bases lay between the germline ends. Looked up from germline, CDR1 is SGHRS and CDR2 is YFSETQ. The CDR3 loop is CASSARDLRDANEKLFF. The DNA of the CDR3 is TGCGCCAGCAGCGCACGGGACCTAAGGGACGCTAATGAAAAACTGTTTTTT.

V and J are TRBV11-3 and TRBJ2-7, with a weak D call TRBD1 (6 bases). Trimming pared 1 base from V and 3 bases from J, leaving 16 bases between. The CDR3 totals 16 residues. CDR1 and CDR2 from the germline V gene are SGHNT and YENEEA. The CDR3 sequence is CASSLGHPMDSYEQYV. CDR3 sequence (DNA): TGTGCCAGCAGCTTAGGGCACCCCATGGACAGCTACGAGCAGTACGTC.

The chain combines TRBV3-1 with TRBJ1-2; unclear D gene. The V and J ends lost 1 base and 8 bases respectively, with 20 bases between them. The CDR3 covers 16 residues. Germline V gene sequence: CDR1 LGHDT, CDR2 YNNKEL (reference sequence). For the CDR3, the DNA is TGTGCCAGCAGCCAAGTTGGGTCGGGCCGTCGTGAGGGCTACACCTTC. Translation gives CASSQVGSGRREGYTF.

The gene calls are TRBV18 and TRBJ2-2; D is unclear. Trimming cost V 3 bases and J 5 bases, with 10 bases left between them. The CDR3 runs 14 residues. CDR1 is KGHSH, CDR2 LQKENI, per germline. The CDR3 coding sequence is TGTGCCAGCTCACCCATGACTCGTACCGGGGAGCTGTTTTTT. This codes for CASSPMTRTGELFF.

The J gene is TRBJ2-1, the V gene TRBV6-6; D might be TRBD1 (5 bases). The V end was cut by 5 bases, the J end by 4 bases, with 15 bases between. Germline values: CDR1 MNHNY, CDR2 SVGAGI (reference sequence). The CDR3 has 15 amino acids. The CDR3 is CASSNQGALYNEQFF. DNA for the CDR3: TGTGCCAGCAGTAACCAAGGGGCCCTTTACAATGAGCAGTTCTTC.

The chain carries TRBV18 and TRBJ1-1; D perhaps matches TRBD1 (5 bases). The length of the CDR3 is 12 residues. V lost 3 bases and J lost 7, with 9 bases in between. Germline V CDR1 and CDR2: KGHSH, LQKENI. The CDR3 protein is CASSPGHNEAFF. Written as DNA, the CDR3 is TGTGCCAGCTCACCTGGACACAATGAAGCTTTCTTT.

The rearrangement uses TRBV19 and TRBJ2-5; tentative D call: TRBD2 (5 bases). CDR1 is LNHDA, CDR2 SQIVND, per germline (reference sequence). This CDR3 region has 12 residues. Trimming shortened V by 4 bases and J by 5 bases, and 8 bases separated the two germline ends. DNA for the CDR3: TGTGCCAGTAGTAGATCGGGGGAGACCCAGTACTTC. Protein sequence: CASSRSGETQYF.

This sequence joins TRBV11-2 and TRBJ2-1, with 11 positions matching TRBD2. Germline V gene sequence: CDR1 SGHAT, CDR2 FQNNGV. The CDR3 consists of 15 residues. The V segment lost 2 bases and the J segment 9 bases; nucleotides outside the gene matches: 6. The CDR3 bases are TGTGCCAGCAGCTTACATAGCGGGGGGGCGTCTGAGCAGTTCTTC. This codes for CASSLHSGGASEQFF.

CDR3 bases: TGTGCCAGCAGCCCGTCGACAGGATACTATGGCTACACCTTC. Protein sequence: CASSPSTGYYGYTF. This rearrangement joins TRBV11-1 to TRBJ1-2; D is perhaps TRBD1 (6 bases). This CDR3 comprises 14 residues. Trimming removed 5 bases at V and 3 bases at J, with 13 bases between. CDR1 SGHAT and CDR2 FQDESV come from the germline V gene (reference sequence).

The chain combines TRBV28 with TRBJ2-3; D gene ambiguous. V was cut by 6 bases and J by 7 bases, with 17 bases left in between. CDR1 is MDHEN, CDR2 SYDVKM, per germline. The CDR3 contains 14 residues. CDR3 loop: CASSYGSFGHTQYF. The CDR3 DNA is TGTGCCAGCAGCTACGGCTCATTCGGCCATACGCAGTATTTT.

In DNA form, the CDR3 reads TGTGCCAGCAGCTTAGGGACTCTGTCTGGGACCCAGTACTTC. It translates to CASSLGTLSGTQYF. The chain uses TRBV11-2 and TRBJ2-5; maybe TRBD2 (5 bases). The CDR3 sequence is 14 residues long. Trimming stripped 1 base from V and 7 bases from J, with 13 bases between. Germline V lookup: CDR1 SGHAT, CDR2 FQNNGV. Together with reference TRBV11-2 and TRBJ2-5, the CDR3 gives the full variable domain: EAGVAQSPRYKIIEKRQSVAFWCNPISGHATLYWYQQILGQGPKLLIQFQNNGVVDDSQLPKDRFSAERLKGVDSTLKIQPAKLEDSAVYLCASSLGTLSGTQYFGPGTRLLVL.

V gene TRBV7-6 combines with J gene TRBJ2-3; D gene unclear. This CDR3 has 15 residues. From germline, CDR1 is SGHVS and CDR2 FNYEAQ. V dropped 4 bases and J dropped 2 bases, with 13 bases sitting between them. The CDR3 sequence: CASSSSPQATDTQYF. CDR3 in DNA: TGTGCCAGCAGCTCCTCCCCCCAGGCCACAGATACGCAGTATTTT. Complete variable domain (other parts from reference TRBV7-6 and TRBJ2-3): GAGVSQSPRYKVTKRGQDVALRCDPISGHVSLYWYRQALGQGPEFLTYFNYEAQQDKSGLPNDRFSAERPEGSISTLTIQRTEQRDSAMYRCASSSSPQATDTQYFGPGTRLTVL.

The chain links TRBV11-2 to TRBJ2-1; 8 nucleotides line up with TRBD1. The CDR3 length is 15 residues. CDR1 SGHAT and CDR2 FQNNGV come from the germline V gene. V gave up 4 bases and J gave up 9 bases; unmatched junction bases: 11. DNA for the CDR3: TGTGCCAGCAGCTCGACAGGGGTGGGGGTAGGTGAGCAGTTCTTC. It codes for CASSSTGVGVGEQFF.

The CDR3 DNA reads as TGCAGTGCTACCCGACCGGGGTGGGCCCAGTACTTC. Protein sequence: CSATRPGWAQYF. The V gene is TRBV20-1, the J gene TRBJ2-5; tentative D call: TRBD2 (5 bases). Germline V gives CDR1 DFQATT, CDR2 SNEGSKA (reference sequence). This CDR3 comprises 12 residues. V lost 4 bases and J 9 bases, leaving 15 bases between the germline ends.

This clonotype came up a few times. This chain connects TRBV5-1 to TRBJ2-5, with D perhaps TRBD1 (6 bases). The CDR3 is 15 amino acids. V was clipped by 0 bases and J by 1 base, with 10 bases between them. Germline CDR1 SGHRS, CDR2 YFSETQ. The DNA for the CDR3 is TGCGCCAGCAGCTTGGCAGGGACAACCCAAGAGACCCAGTACTTC. Its translation is CASSLAGTTQETQYF. Complete variable domain (other parts from reference TRBV5-1 and TRBJ2-5): KAGVTQTPRYLIKTRGQQVTLSCSPISGHRSVSWYQQTPGQGLQFLFEYFSETQRNKGNFPGRFSGRQFSNSRSEMNVSTLELGDSALYLCASSLAGTTQETQYFGPGTRLLVL.

The chain is built from TRBV13 and TRBJ2-1; TRBD2 aligns across 9 bases. The CDR3 covers 16 residues. The V gene's germline CDR1 is PRHDT and CDR2 FYEKMQ (reference sequence). The J segment lost 7 bases and the V segment lost 1 base, leaving 8 bases of the junction unmatched. The CDR3 protein is CASSLEGSGRRNEQFF. The CDR3 coding sequence is TGTGCCAGCAGCTTAGAGGGTAGCGGGAGAAGGAATGAGCAGTTCTTC.

The sample holds a few counts of this clonotype. CDR3: CATSSGRGQVNEQFF. For the CDR3, the DNA is TGTGCCACCAGCAGTGGCAGGGGACAAGTAAATGAGCAGTTCTTC. The chain joins TRBV15 to TRBJ2-1; a possible D gene is TRBD1 (6 bases). The germline V gene has CDR1 LNHNV and CDR2 YYDKDF (reference sequence). The CDR3 is 15 amino acids. Trimming left V 3 bases short and J 7 bases short, with 16 bases between.

The count of this clonotype is one. The chain joins TRBV7-9 to TRBJ2-1, with TRBD2 matching 8 bases. The V gene end was trimmed by 5 bases and the J gene end by 6 bases; junction bases not matched to a gene: 12. The CDR3 has 16 amino acids. In germline, CDR1 is SEHNR, CDR2 FQNEAQ (reference sequence). CDR3 residues: CASSSRSGSRPNEQFF. In DNA form, the CDR3 reads TGTGCCAGCAGCAGCCGGAGCGGGAGTCGGCCCAATGAGCAGTTCTTC.

This chain links TRBV28 with TRBJ2-7; no reliable D call. Trimming removed 7 bases at V and 0 bases at J, with 7 bases between. CDR3 length equals 12 residues. Per germline, CDR1 MDHEN and CDR2 SYDVKM. CDR3 protein: CASTAYSYEQYF. The CDR3 DNA reads TGTGCCAGCACGGCATACTCCTACGAGCAGTACTTC.

V and J are TRBV5-4 and TRBJ2-4; D might be TRBD2 (5 bases). Germline-derived CDR1 and CDR2 are SGHNT and YYREEE (reference sequence). The CDR3 totals 17 residues. V shed 0 bases and J shed 0 bases, with 13 bases lying between them. DNA of the CDR3: TGTGCCAGCAGCTTGGGGTTGACTACCAAAGCCAAAAACATTCAGTACTTC. Residues: CASSLGLTTKAKNIQYF.

This clonotype was counted a single time. V is TRBV7-6 and J is TRBJ2-3; 9 bases line up with TRBD2. Germline V gives CDR1 SGHVS, CDR2 FNYEAQ. The V and J ends lost 5 bases and 5 bases, in that order; junction bases with no gene match: 11. The CDR3 spans 16 residues. CDR3 coding DNA: TGTGCCAGCAGCCCCAGTCCACTAGCGGGTGAAGATACGCAGTATTTT. This translates into CASSPSPLAGEDTQYF.